This passage covers 25 T cell receptor beta chains from one sample sequenced in a study of blood T cell repertoires in COVID-19. The assay was immunoSEQ multiplex PCR, and TCRdb's table has in-frame clones only and misses some. This table holds around 42,000 clones, around 85% found once. Sequenced input: peripheral blood. These receptors were obtained from a human donor in a cohort sampled during active COVID-19.

The table lists this clone with a few counts. The rearrangement joins TRBV6-5 to TRBJ2-7; D perhaps matches TRBD2 (5 bases). The CDR3 consists of 13 residues. Trimming removed 6 bases from V and 2 bases from J, with 11 bases in between. Per germline, CDR1 MNHEY and CDR2 SVGAGI. Written as DNA, the CDR3 is TGTGCCAGCAGACGAGACGGGACCTACGAGCAGTACTTC. Protein sequence: CASRRDGTYEQYF.

J is TRBJ1-5 and V is TRBV6-6; 7 bases match TRBD1. Germline loops: CDR1 MNHNY, CDR2 SVGAGI (reference sequence). The CDR3 loop spans 15 amino acids. With 6 bases clipped from V and 0 bases from J, the junction kept 5 bases outside the gene matches. The CDR3 DNA is TGTGCCAGCAGCTGGGACAGCAATAGCAATCAGCCCCAGCATTTT. Its translation: CASSWDSNSNQPQHF.

The chain couples TRBV2 to TRBJ1-3; D unresolved. V lost 4 bases to trimming and J lost 0 bases, with 4 bases between them. CDR3 length: 13 amino acids. CDR1 and CDR2 from the germline V gene are SNHLY and FYNNEI. CDR3 in DNA: TGTGCCAGCAGTGGTCTCTCTGGAAACACCATATATTTT. Its protein is CASSGLSGNTIYF.

The gene calls are TRBV11-2 and TRBJ2-2; 11 nucleotides align to TRBD2. This CDR3 spans 19 amino acids. Looked up from germline, CDR1 is SGHAT and CDR2 is FQNNGV. J gave up 0 bases and V 2 bases, and 8 bases lay outside the gene matches. CDR3 in amino acids: CASSLTSGGRYANTGELFF. For the CDR3, the DNA is TGTGCCAGCAGCTTAACTAGCGGGGGCAGGTACGCGAACACCGGGGAGCTGTTTTTT.

The chain uses TRBV10-3 and TRBJ2-7; the match to TRBD1 covers 10 bases. The CDR3 spans 15 residues. The V segment lost 3 bases and the J segment 6 bases; nucleotides outside the gene matches: 8. Germline CDR1 ENHRY, CDR2 SYGVKD. This chain's CDR3 is CAISDGTGVALEQYF. DNA for the CDR3: TGTGCCATCAGTGATGGGACAGGGGTAGCCCTCGAGCAGTACTTC.

The V and J genes are TRBV6-4 and TRBJ1-3, with D unresolved. The CDR3 extends over 19 amino acids. Germline V CDR1 and CDR2: MRHNA, SNTAGT. The V end was cut by 6 bases, the J end by 2 bases, with 26 bases between. CDR3: CASRNLGSRNSRPGNTIYF. The CDR3 coding sequence is TGTGCCAGCAGGAATCTGGGCAGTCGAAATAGTAGACCTGGAAACACCATATATTTT.

The rearrangement joins TRBV2 to TRBJ2-2; D is possibly TRBD2 (5 bases). Germline-derived CDR1 and CDR2 are SNHLY and FYNNEI. V was shortened by 4 bases and J by 6 bases, with 12 bases between the two germline ends. The CDR3 is 14 residues long. DNA for the CDR3: TGTGCCAGCAGTGCTGAGGGAATGGCCGGGGAGCTGTTTTTT. Encoded protein: CASSAEGMAGELFF.

This chain uses TRBV5-6 with TRBJ2-2; no definite D call. Trimming shortened V by 4 bases and J by 7 bases, and 11 bases separated the two germline ends. CDR1 and CDR2 (germline): SGHDT, YYEEEE. The CDR3 runs to 13 residues. The chain's CDR3 is CASSRRGGGELFF. The CDR3 DNA reads as TGTGCCAGCAGCCGGCGCGGCGGCGGGGAGCTGTTTTTT.

The V gene is TRBV5-1, the J gene TRBJ1-6; 8 nucleotides line up with TRBD1. CDR3 length equals 15 residues. The germline V gene has CDR1 SGHRS and CDR2 YFSETQ. Unmatched junction bases numbered 1, after V lost 0 bases and J lost 5 bases. This CDR3 reads CASSLEQGDNSPLHF. CDR3 in DNA: TGCGCCAGCAGCTTGGAACAGGGGGATAATTCACCCCTCCACTTT.

The V call is TRBV2, the J call TRBJ2-1; D might be TRBD1 (6 bases). Germline V gives CDR1 SNHLY, CDR2 FYNNEI. CDR3 length: 15 residues. V lost 3 bases to trimming and J lost 8 bases, with 17 bases between them. The CDR3: CASSERAGDKDEQFF. In DNA form, the CDR3 reads TGTGCCAGCAGTGAGAGGGCCGGGGACAAGGATGAGCAGTTCTTC.

This rearrangement joins TRBV5-1 to TRBJ1-6, with 7 bases identical to TRBD1. The junction had 7 bases not matched to a gene; V was cut back by 5 bases and J by 5 bases. The CDR3 length is 15 residues. The V gene's germline CDR1 is SGHRS and CDR2 YFSETQ. The CDR3 sequence: CASRQGVTHNSPLHF. The CDR3 DNA reads TGCGCCAGCAGGCAGGGGGTCACCCATAATTCACCCCTCCACTTT.

This clone has a handful of counts. This chain joins TRBV13 and TRBJ1-2, with D hard to call. The V gene lost 5 bases and the J gene lost 0 bases, with 7 bases spanning the gap. The CDR3 is 13 residues long. CDR1 PRHDT and CDR2 FYEKMQ come from the germline V gene (reference sequence). For the CDR3, the DNA is TGTGCCAGCAGCCAACTATCTAACTATGGCTACACCTTC. Translation gives CASSQLSNYGYTF.

The chain carries TRBV7-6 and TRBJ2-5; 12 bases fit TRBD2. Trimming at V came to 4 bases and at J to 5 bases, leaving 8 bases not matched to a gene. Germline lookup yields CDR1 SGHVS and CDR2 FNYEAQ. This CDR3 contains 16 residues. CDR3 in DNA: TGTGCCAGCAGCTCCGGCCTAGCGGGGGGGCCTGAGACCCAGTACTTC. Its translation is CASSSGLAGGPETQYF.

This clone has only one observation. This rearrangement joins TRBV4-1 to TRBJ2-7, with TRBD2 matching 9 bases. The junction had 11 bases not matched to a gene; V was cut back by 3 bases and J by 2 bases. Germline assignment: CDR1 MGHRA and CDR2 YSYEKL. This CDR3 has 17 amino acids. The CDR3: CASSHASGRGGTYEQYF. The CDR3 DNA is TGCGCCAGCAGCCATGCCAGTGGGCGGGGGGGCACCTACGAGCAGTACTTC.

The CDR3 protein is CASSGLDRETQYF. The CDR3 DNA follows: TGTGCCAGCAGCGGACTAGATCGGGAGACCCAGTACTTC. This chain uses TRBV5-6 with TRBJ2-5; 7 bases are shared with TRBD2. Unmatched junction bases numbered 5, after V lost 4 bases and J lost 5 bases. Looked up from germline, CDR1 is SGHDT and CDR2 is YYEEEE. This CDR3 region has 13 residues.

The rearrangement links TRBV7-2 to TRBJ2-2; 7 bases agree with TRBD2. CDR3 length equals 15 residues. Germline trimming cut 5 bases from V and 4 bases from J; bases unmatched to any gene: 7. CDR1 and CDR2 (germline): SGHTA, FQGNSA. Here the CDR3 DNA reads TGTGCCAGCAGCCCGGGGGGACTGGGCACCGGGGAGCTGTTTTTT. This translates into CASSPGGLGTGELFF.

This rearrangement joins TRBV28 to TRBJ1-2; possible D gene TRBD1, 5 bases. V was trimmed by 5 bases and J by 4 bases, leaving 8 bases between them. Germline V gives CDR1 MDHEN, CDR2 SYDVKM. The CDR3 is 12 amino acids. The CDR3 loop is CASSRQPYGYTF. CDR3 DNA: TGTGCCAGCAGTCGACAGCCCTATGGCTACACCTTC.

This chain links TRBV4-2 with TRBJ1-4; D is possibly TRBD1 (5 bases). The CDR3 is 16 residues long. From germline, CDR1 is LGHNA and CDR2 YNFKEQ. V shed 0 bases and J shed 3 bases, with 11 bases lying between them. CDR3 sequence (DNA): TGTGCCAGCAGCCAAGAAGGCAGGGCACCTAATGAAAAACTGTTTTTT. Amino acids: CASSQEGRAPNEKLFF.

The rearrangement joins TRBV3-1 (or the pseudogene TRBV3-2) to TRBJ1-6; weak D call: TRBD1 (6 bases). This CDR3 has 15 amino acids. The germline CDR1 and CDR2 sequences are LGHDT and YNNKEL (reference sequence). Trimming shortened V by 4 bases and J by 6 bases, and 13 bases separated the two germline ends. CDR3 sequence reads: CASSPKTGGNSPLHF. The DNA of the CDR3 is TGTGCCAGCAGCCCGAAGACAGGCGGTAATTCACCCCTCCACTTT.

The chain joins TRBV4-1 to TRBJ1-6, with D tentatively TRBD1 (5 bases). The germline CDR1 and CDR2 sequences are MGHRA and YSYEKL. Trimming took off 5 bases at V and 7 bases at J, with 18 bases between the two ends. CDR3 length equals 16 residues. As DNA, the CDR3 is TGCGCCAGCAGCATGGAGGAATCGGGGGGGAATTCACCCCTCCACTTT. As protein: CASSMEESGGNSPLHF.

This chain links TRBV6-5 with TRBJ2-7; TRBD2 matches at 9 bases. Germline lookup yields CDR1 MNHEY and CDR2 SVGAGI. This CDR3 comprises 15 residues. V dropped 5 bases and J dropped 5; count of bases not matched to a gene: 10. In nucleotides, the CDR3 is TGTGCCAGCAGTCCTTCCGGGACTAGCAGGCACGAGCAGTACTTC. Its protein product is CASSPSGTSRHEQYF.

The CDR3 spells CASSQEGSGDPYNEQFF. The CDR3 nucleotides are TGTGCCAGCAGCCAAGAAGGAAGCGGGGACCCCTACAATGAGCAGTTCTTC. This chain joins TRBV4-2 and TRBJ2-1; 7 positions match TRBD2. The CDR3 length is 17 residues. V shed 0 bases and J 2 bases; nucleotides not matched to a gene: 7. Germline V lookup: CDR1 LGHNA, CDR2 YNFKEQ.

The J gene is TRBJ2-5, the V gene TRBV6-2 or TRBV6-3; 8 bases match TRBD1. Trimming at V came to 5 bases and at J to 5 bases, leaving 1 base not matched to a gene. CDR1 is MNHEY, CDR2 SVGEGT, per germline. The CDR3 length is 12 residues. CDR3 loop: CASSGDRETQYF. The CDR3 region has the DNA TGTGCCAGCAGTGGGGACAGGGAGACCCAGTACTTC.

This clone was recorded only once. The chain couples TRBV15 to TRBJ1-6, with 7 bases aligning to TRBD1. CDR1 and CDR2 (germline): LNHNV, YYDKDF (reference sequence). This CDR3 is built from 15 residues. The junction had 7 bases not matched to a gene; V was cut back by 3 bases and J by 8 bases. CDR3 DNA sequence: TGTGCCACCAGCAGGGGGCAGGGGGACTATTCACCCCTCCACTTT. This translates into CATSRGQGDYSPLHF.

This chain connects TRBV28 to TRBJ1-2; TRBD1 is a possible D gene (6 bases). Trimming removed 3 bases at V and 6 bases at J, with 11 bases between. From germline, CDR1 is MDHEN and CDR2 SYDVKM. CDR3 length: 13 amino acids. The CDR3 DNA sequence: TGTGCCAGCAGTTTCAGGGGATCTAATGGCTACACCTTC. Protein sequence: CASSFRGSNGYTF.